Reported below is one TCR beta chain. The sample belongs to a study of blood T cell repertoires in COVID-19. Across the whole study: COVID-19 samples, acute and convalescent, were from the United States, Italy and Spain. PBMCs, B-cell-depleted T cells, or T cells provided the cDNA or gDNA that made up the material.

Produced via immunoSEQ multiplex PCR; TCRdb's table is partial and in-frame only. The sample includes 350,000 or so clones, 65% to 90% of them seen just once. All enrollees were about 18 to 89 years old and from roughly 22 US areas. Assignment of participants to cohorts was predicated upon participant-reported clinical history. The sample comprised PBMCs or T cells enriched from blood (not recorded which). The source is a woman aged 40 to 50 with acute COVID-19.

The CDR3 loop reads CASRDRYRQETQYF. CDR3 coding DNA: TGTGCCAGCAGAGACAGGTACCGCCAAGAGACCCAGTACTTC. The chain carries TRBV6-5 and TRBJ2-5, with a possible D match to TRBD1 (6 bases). The CDR3 covers 14 residues. Per germline, CDR1 MNHEY and CDR2 SVGAGI. V was clipped by 6 bases and J by 1 base, with 12 bases between them.